The 21 T cell receptor beta chains below all came from one sample that was sequenced in a study of response to subunit inactivated influenza vaccine. One entry per CDR3 protein, called by TCRdb with MiXCR from the RT-PCR reads. The sample lists approximately 500,000 distinct CDR3 sequences, 14% occurring once. The sample was PBMCs from blood, taken approximately 12 days after vaccination. The source of these receptors is a man aged 45-65 years who received an inactivated influenza vaccine.

J is TRBJ1-2 and V is TRBV28; TRBD1 agrees at 10 bases. The J segment lost 2 bases and the V segment lost 5 bases, leaving 11 bases of the junction unmatched. The V gene's germline CDR1 is MDHEN and CDR2 SYDVKM. CDR3 length: 17 residues. CDR3 loop: CASSRQGAGIRNYGYTF. The CDR3, as DNA: TGTGCCAGCAGTAGACAGGGGGCCGGGATTCGGAACTATGGCTACACCTTC.

The chain recombines TRBV5-1 with TRBJ1-1; D might be TRBD1 (6 bases). CDR3 length: 14 residues. Germline CDR1 SGHRS, CDR2 YFSETQ. V lost 3 bases and J 5 bases, leaving 14 bases between the germline ends. The CDR3 DNA reads TGCGCCAGCAGCTCACAGGAGAGGGGGACTGAAGCTTTCTTT. It translates to CASSSQERGTEAFF.

This clonotype was observed a few times. The chain employs TRBV7-9 and TRBJ2-3; 11 bases are a match to TRBD2. CDR1 is SEHNR, CDR2 FQNEAQ, per germline (reference sequence). The CDR3 has 17 residues. Losses at the gene ends were 5 bases for V and 0 bases for J; bases not matched to a gene: 7. This chain's CDR3 is CASSAGTSGPSTDTQYF. CDR3 in DNA: TGTGCCAGCAGCGCTGGGACTAGCGGTCCTAGCACAGATACGCAGTATTTT.

The chain couples TRBV2 to TRBJ1-4, with D perhaps matching TRBD1 (6 bases). The V end was cut by 2 bases, the J end by 8 bases, with 9 bases between. The germline gives CDR1 SNHLY, CDR2 FYNNEI. The CDR3 totals 13 residues. In DNA form, the CDR3 reads TGTGCCAGCAGTGAAACAGGGCCGGAAAAACTGTTTTTT. Translation gives CASSETGPEKLFF.

This chain joins TRBV30 and TRBJ1-5, with D unresolved. Trimming shortened V by 1 base and J by 3 bases, and 10 bases separated the two germline ends. Per the germline V gene, CDR1 is GTSNPN and CDR2 is SVGIG (reference sequence). The CDR3 covers 14 residues. In nucleotides, the CDR3 is TGTGCCTGGAGTGGCAGGCAGTTCAATCAGCCCCAGCATTTT. Translation: CAWSGRQFNQPQHF.

This clonotype occurred a few times. The chain recombines TRBV7-9 with TRBJ1-3; D is possibly TRBD1 (6 bases). The ends were cut back, 3 bases at V and 4 bases at J, with 16 bases in the middle. The length of the CDR3 is 16 residues. Germline loops: CDR1 SEHNR, CDR2 FQNEAQ (reference sequence). This CDR3 is CASSFGTRVGGNTIYF. The CDR3, as DNA: TGTGCCAGCAGCTTCGGGACAAGGGTTGGCGGAAACACCATATATTTT. The variable domain in full, with the rest retrieved from reference TRBV7-9 and TRBJ1-3, is DTGVSQNPRHKITKRGQNVTFRCDPISEHNRLYWYRQTLGQGPEFLTYFQNEAQLEKSRLLSDRFSAERPKGSFSTLEIQRTEQGDSAMYLCASSFGTRVGGNTIYFGEGSWLTVV.

The chain recombines TRBV20-1 with TRBJ1-1, with D perhaps matching TRBD1 (5 bases). CDR3 length: 13 residues. V lost 2 bases and J 6 bases, leaving 13 bases between the germline ends. Germline V gene lookup returns CDR1 DFQATT and CDR2 SNEGSKA (reference sequence). In nucleotides, the CDR3 is TGCAGTGCTAGAACCAGGGAGGTCCCTGAAGCTTTCTTT. Its protein is CSARTREVPEAFF.

The chain uses TRBV7-2 and TRBJ1-5; D ambiguous. CDR3 size: 13 residues. Germline V lookup: CDR1 SGHTA, CDR2 FQGNSA. V lost 5 bases and J lost 1, with 6 bases in between. CDR3 in DNA: TGTGCCAGCAGCCCCAACAGCAATCAGCCCCAGCATTTT. Translating it yields CASSPNSNQPQHF.

Only a few counts were recorded for this clonotype. This sequence joins TRBV20-1 and TRBJ2-3; D call uncertain. The length of the CDR3 is 14 residues. The ends were cut back, 3 bases at V and 1 base at J, with 11 bases in the middle. Germline V gives CDR1 DFQATT, CDR2 SNEGSKA (reference sequence). CDR3 protein: CSASWVGGTDTQYF. CDR3 bases: TGCAGTGCTAGTTGGGTGGGCGGCACAGATACGCAGTATTTT.

In its sample, this clonotype was seen a few times. The chain uses TRBV6-1 and TRBJ2-1; a possible D gene is TRBD2 (5 bases). V was cut by 6 bases and J by 6 bases, with 15 bases left in between. The length of the CDR3 is 14 residues. Germline V lookup: CDR1 MNHNS, CDR2 SASEGT. The CDR3 loop reads CASRQTKGANEQFF. The CDR3 DNA follows: TGTGCCAGCAGACAGACTAAGGGCGCCAATGAGCAGTTCTTC.

V and J are TRBV27 and TRBJ2-7, with 7 bases that match TRBD2. Germline assignment: CDR1 MNHEY and CDR2 SMNVEV (reference sequence). V lost 4 bases, J lost 6 bases, and 6 bases stayed unmatched. This CDR3 is 13 amino acids long. The DNA of the CDR3 is TGTGCCAGCAGTTCGGGACTAACTCTCGAGCAGTACTTC. Its translation is CASSSGLTLEQYF.

The chain is built from TRBV6-2 or TRBV6-3 and TRBJ2-7, with 7 bases fitting TRBD1. Germline-derived CDR1 and CDR2 are MNHEY and SVGEGT. With V trimmed by 9 bases and J by 2 bases, 10 bases remained unmatched. The CDR3 has 14 residues. The CDR3 loop reads CASQQGPSPYEQYF. CDR3 bases: TGTGCCAGTCAACAGGGGCCTTCGCCCTACGAGCAGTACTTC.

This clonotype was seen at least ten times. The V and J genes are TRBV6-5 and TRBJ1-2; the D is unclear. CDR3 length: 13 amino acids. The germline V gene encodes CDR1 MNHEY and CDR2 SVGAGI. Trimming stripped 0 bases from V and 4 bases from J, with 6 bases between. The CDR3 coding sequence is TGTGCCAGCAGTTACTCCGGCGGCTATGGCTACACCTTC. Its translation: CASSYSGGYGYTF.

The chain links TRBV25-1 to TRBJ2-1; possible D gene TRBD1, 9 bases. V lost 2 bases and J lost 7, with 24 bases in between. There are 18 residues in the CDR3. Germline V gene lookup returns CDR1 MGHDK and CDR2 SYGVNS. The CDR3 region has the DNA TGTGCCAGCAGTGAAGGGACAGGGTTCGTTAGCGGGAAGAATGAGCAGTTCTTC. Translating it yields CASSEGTGFVSGKNEQFF.

This clonotype was seen more than once but under ten times. The gene calls are TRBV4-3 and TRBJ1-3; D gene ambiguous. This CDR3 has 16 residues. The germline CDR1 and CDR2 sequences are LGHNA and YSLEER. The V end was cut by 0 bases, the J end by 0 bases, with 9 bases between. CDR3 bases: TGCGCCAGCAGCCAAGAAGTCCCCTACTCTGGAAACACCATATATTTT. Its protein is CASSQEVPYSGNTIYF.

This clonotype was detected only a few times. This chain links TRBV12-3 or TRBV12-4 with TRBJ2-3; D possibly matches TRBD1 or TRBD2 (6 bases each). Trimming pared 4 bases from V and 1 base from J, leaving 12 bases between. The CDR3 runs to 15 residues. CDR3 nucleotides: TGTGCCAGCAGTTCCCCGGGGGCGGGCACAGATACGCAGTATTTT. Translated, it gives CASSSPGAGTDTQYF.

Only a few counts were recorded for this clonotype. This chain joins TRBV6-2 or TRBV6-3 and TRBJ2-1, with 13 bases that match TRBD2. The CDR3 length is 20 residues. Germline V gives CDR1 MNHEY, CDR2 SVGEGT. V gave up 6 bases and J gave up 8 bases; unmatched junction bases: 22. The CDR3 DNA sequence: TGTGCCAGCAGCTGGGACGGGACTAGCGGGAAGATTTGGATTACCGATGAGCAGTTCTTC. This gives the protein CASSWDGTSGKIWITDEQFF.

V gene TRBV21-1 combines with J gene TRBJ2-1; the tabulated D call, TRBD1, remains unverified against the DNA. TRBV21-1 is classified as a pseudogene. The CDR3 consists of 18 residues. CDR3 bases: TGTGCCAGCAGCAAAGTCGGAGGCCGGGACAGGGTTCGCAATGAGCAGTTCTTC. This translates into CASSKVGGRDRVRNEQFF.

This chain joins TRBV6-2 or TRBV6-3 and TRBJ2-7; 7 bases are a match to TRBD1. Trimming took 4 bases from V and 4 from J; bases not matched to a gene: 16. CDR1 MNHEY and CDR2 SVGEGT come from the germline V gene. CDR3 size: 17 residues. The CDR3 region has the DNA TGTGCCAGCAGTTCGTACCCCGGGACAGCTTTCGGGTACGAGCAGTACTTC. This translates into CASSSYPGTAFGYEQYF.

This chain connects TRBV12-3 or TRBV12-4 to TRBJ1-4; maybe TRBD1 (5 bases). The CDR3 consists of 14 residues. The ends were cut back, 2 bases at V and 8 bases at J, with 12 bases in the middle. CDR3 in DNA: TGTGCCAGCAGTTTAAGAGGGGAAGGGGAAAAACTGTTTTTT. It yields the protein CASSLRGEGEKLFF.

Ten or more counts support this clonotype. J is TRBJ2-3 and V is TRBV4-2; TRBD2 agrees at 8 bases. Germline V gene lookup returns CDR1 LGHNA and CDR2 YNFKEQ. Trimming took 7 bases from V and 4 from J; bases not matched to a gene: 7. The length of the CDR3 is 14 residues. In nucleotides, the CDR3 is TGTGCCAGCAACAGCGGGAGTTGGGCAGATACGCAGTATTTT. Its translation: CASNSGSWADTQYF.